This T cell receptor beta chain was recorded in a study of blood T cell repertoires in COVID-19. Sequenced by immunoSEQ multiplex PCR; TCRdb stores in-frame clones only, minus some. The sample records under 200,000 clones, around four fifths being singletons. The V gene end was trimmed by 4 bases and the J gene end by 6 bases; junction bases not matched to a gene: 8. The CDR3 consists of 15 residues. Germline CDR1 is ENHRY and CDR2 is SYGVKD. The gene calls are TRBV10-3 and TRBJ2-2, with 7 bases that match TRBD1. Sequenced sample: peripheral blood. The TCR originated in a woman older than 75 with COVID-19, enrolled during active disease. The DNA for the CDR3 is TGTGCCATCAGTGGAGATAACAGGGGCGCCGGGGAGCTGTTTTTT. Encoded protein: CAISGDNRGAGELFF.